The 25 T cell receptor beta chains listed next were all sequenced from one sample in a study of CD4 T cell repertoires in COVID-19. Clones were sequenced by immunoSEQ multiplex PCR, and TCRdb holds only the in-frame ones, with some missing. The sample gives 20,000 to 25,000 clones, around 87% of which show up once; around 0.58% is in the top ten. The memory T cells were sequenced right after ex vivo isolation, without culture. Sequences were derived from central memory CD4+ T cells from blood, sampled before the COVID-19 pandemic. The receptors shown here come from a human donor who had COVID-19.

The chain combines TRBV18 with TRBJ2-7; the match to TRBD2 covers 12 bases. The germline V gene encodes CDR1 KGHSH and CDR2 LQKENI. The CDR3 has 15 amino acids. The V segment lost 3 bases and the J segment 5 bases; nucleotides outside the gene matches: 5. The CDR3 loop is CASSPTLAGGNEQYF. The CDR3 DNA sequence: TGTGCCAGCTCACCGACACTAGCGGGAGGCAACGAGCAGTACTTC.

The chain recombines TRBV6-1 with TRBJ1-5; the D gene is possibly TRBD1 (6 bases). Looked up from germline, CDR1 is MNHNS and CDR2 is SASEGT. Trimming took 8 bases from V and 5 from J, leaving 16 bases between them. The CDR3 has 14 residues. CDR3 region: CASYRDKPHQPQHF. Here the CDR3 DNA reads TGTGCCAGCTACCGGGACAAACCTCATCAGCCCCAGCATTTT.

The genes are TRBV9 and TRBJ1-1; 7 nucleotides line up with TRBD1. The CDR3 is made up of 16 amino acids. V lost 0 bases, J lost 0 bases, and 5 bases stayed unmatched. CDR1 and CDR2 from the germline V gene are SGDLS and YYNGEE. The CDR3: CASSVGPGGVNTEAFF. Written as DNA, the CDR3 is TGTGCCAGCAGCGTAGGGCCAGGGGGAGTGAACACTGAAGCTTTCTTT.

The V gene is TRBV11-2, the J gene TRBJ1-3, with D possibly matching TRBD1 (5 bases). Germline loops: CDR1 SGHAT, CDR2 FQNNGV. CDR3 length equals 15 residues. Trimming pared 3 bases from V and 3 bases from J, leaving 12 bases between. CDR3 bases: TGTGCCAGCAGCTTGGGTGGGGACTTTGGAAACACCATATATTTT. Its translation: CASSLGGDFGNTIYF.

This chain uses TRBV6-5 with TRBJ1-2, with a possible D match to TRBD1 (6 bases). The length of the CDR3 is 14 residues. V dropped 6 bases and J dropped 8 bases, with 19 bases sitting between them. Germline V CDR1 and CDR2: MNHEY, SVGAGI. CDR3 region: CASSPPDSIYGYTF. CDR3 bases: TGTGCCAGCAGCCCGCCGGACAGTATTTACGGCTACACCTTC.

The V gene is TRBV6-1, the J gene TRBJ1-4; TRBD1 matches at 7 bases. Germline V gives CDR1 MNHNS, CDR2 SASEGT. The junction had 20 bases not matched to a gene; V was cut back by 0 bases and J by 7 bases. This CDR3 has 20 residues. The CDR3 loop is CASSEAIGGQVLREGEKLFF. Written as DNA, the CDR3 is TGTGCCAGCAGTGAAGCTATAGGCGGACAGGTTCTTCGGGAGGGTGAAAAACTGTTTTTT.

This chain connects TRBV19 to TRBJ1-2; D is uncertain. The length of the CDR3 is 15 residues. V lost 7 bases and J 0 bases, leaving 15 bases between the germline ends. Per the germline V gene, CDR1 is LNHDA and CDR2 is SQIVND (reference sequence). The CDR3 DNA reads as TGTGCCAGTACACTAAGGACTCCGACTAACTATGGCTACACCTTC. It translates to CASTLRTPTNYGYTF.

V gene TRBV7-2 combines with J gene TRBJ2-7; TRBD1 matches 7 bases. From germline, CDR1 is SGHTA and CDR2 FQGNSA. The CDR3 loop spans 15 amino acids. Germline trimming cut 6 bases from V and 1 base from J; bases unmatched to any gene: 9. This CDR3 is CASRRFGTASYEQYF. The CDR3 DNA reads as TGTGCCAGCAGGCGTTTTGGGACAGCTTCCTACGAGCAGTACTTC.

The chain uses TRBV10-2 and TRBJ2-7, with TRBD2 identical over 8 bases. Germline V gives CDR1 WSHSY, CDR2 SAAADI. The ends lost 11 bases at V and 4 bases at J; junction bases unmatched: 10. The CDR3 runs to 13 residues. CDR3 region: CAACPSGLYEQYF. In DNA form, the CDR3 reads TGCGCCGCCTGCCCTAGCGGGCTGTACGAGCAGTACTTC.

J is TRBJ1-5 and V is TRBV28; D might be TRBD1 (6 bases). Trimming pared 8 bases from V and 4 bases from J, leaving 15 bases between. The CDR3 has 14 residues. CDR1 and CDR2 (germline): MDHEN, SYDVKM. DNA for the CDR3: TGTGCCAGCCTTGGGGGGGCTGCTAATCAGCCCCAGCATTTT. Protein product: CASLGGAANQPQHF. Full variable domain (rest looked up from reference TRBV28 and TRBJ1-5): DVKVTQSSRYLVKRTGEKVFLECVQDMDHENMFWYRQDPGLGLRLIYFSYDVKMKEKGDIPEGYSVSREKKERFSLILESASTNQTSMYLCASLGGAANQPQHFGDGTRLSIL.

J is TRBJ2-5 and V is TRBV11-2; D is ambiguous. This CDR3 is 14 amino acids long. Germline loops: CDR1 SGHAT, CDR2 FQNNGV. V lost 1 base to trimming and J lost 1 base, with 7 bases between them. CDR3 DNA: TGTGCCAGCAGCTTAGGGAGCCGCCAAGAGACCCAGTACTTC. This codes for CASSLGSRQETQYF.

This clone has only a few counts. CDR3 coding DNA: TGTGCCAGCAGTGAACAGGGGCACACTGAAGCTTTCTTT. As protein: CASSEQGHTEAFF. The rearrangement joins TRBV6-1 to TRBJ1-1; the D gene is possibly TRBD1 (6 bases). Trimming took 2 bases from V and 3 from J, leaving 7 bases between them. The CDR3 is made up of 13 amino acids. Germline-derived CDR1 and CDR2 are MNHNS and SASEGT.

This chain connects TRBV5-1 to TRBJ2-3, with 8 bases matching TRBD2. The V and J ends lost 9 bases and 0 bases, in that order; junction bases with no gene match: 9. There are 15 residues in the CDR3. Germline assignment: CDR1 SGHRS and CDR2 YFSETQ. The CDR3 sequence: CATKRGPTSTDTQYF. CDR3 in DNA: TGCGCCACCAAGCGGGGGCCGACTAGCACAGATACGCAGTATTTT.

The V and J genes are TRBV9 and TRBJ1-3; D is undetermined. Germline V gives CDR1 SGDLS, CDR2 YYNGEE. The V gene lost 3 bases and the J gene lost 4 bases, with 17 bases spanning the gap. The CDR3 sequence is 16 residues long. The CDR3 sequence: CASSARPSPGGNTIYF. DNA of the CDR3: TGTGCCAGCAGCGCCAGACCGTCTCCGGGGGGAAACACCATATATTTT.

V is TRBV18 and J is TRBJ2-2; the match to TRBD1 covers 7 bases. This CDR3 contains 16 residues. With 2 bases clipped from V and 3 bases from J, the junction kept 6 bases outside the gene matches. The germline CDR1 and CDR2 sequences are KGHSH and LQKENI. This chain's CDR3 is CASSPTGVGDTGELFF. The CDR3 DNA follows: TGTGCCAGCTCACCAACAGGGGTCGGGGACACCGGGGAGCTGTTTTTT.

This chain connects TRBV5-5 to TRBJ1-1; 11 bases fit TRBD1. The germline V gene has CDR1 SGHKS and CDR2 YYEKEE (reference sequence). J gave up 4 bases and V 4 bases, and 0 bases lay outside the gene matches. The CDR3 has 13 amino acids. Written as DNA, the CDR3 is TGTGCCAGCAGCGGGACAGGGGGCACTGAAGCTTTCTTT. This sequence encodes CASSGTGGTEAFF.

The chain couples TRBV7-2 to TRBJ2-5; 11 bases align to TRBD1. Germline V gives CDR1 SGHTA, CDR2 FQGNSA. The CDR3 is 14 amino acids. J lost 4 bases, V lost 5 bases, and 3 bases had no gene match. The CDR3 loop is CASSQDRGLETQYF. The CDR3 DNA is TGTGCCAGCAGCCAGGACAGGGGGCTAGAGACCCAGTACTTC.

The rearrangement uses TRBV10-3 and TRBJ1-3, with D unresolved. Trimming removed 0 bases at V and 0 bases at J, with 15 bases between. The CDR3 is made up of 18 amino acids. CDR1 is ENHRY and CDR2 is SYGVKD in the germline V gene. CDR3 in DNA: TGTGCCATCAGTGAGTCTTCGGGGTCGCCGAACTCTGGAAACACCATATATTTT. Amino acids: CAISESSGSPNSGNTIYF.

The chain joins TRBV30 to TRBJ1-2, with D unclear. This CDR3 is 13 amino acids long. V was cut by 0 bases and J by 8 bases, with 13 bases left in between. The germline V gene has CDR1 GTSNPN and CDR2 SVGIG (reference sequence). CDR3 bases: TGTGCCTGGAGTGTACAAAGGAGTGTCGGCTACACCTTC. Its protein is CAWSVQRSVGYTF.

This chain links TRBV11-3 with TRBJ2-3; tentatively, D is TRBD2 (6 bases). The CDR3 has 13 residues. The V end was cut by 8 bases, the J end by 4 bases, with 13 bases between. Germline V lookup: CDR1 SGHNT, CDR2 YENEEA. The CDR3 DNA reads TGTGCCAGCGGGAGGCGGGAAGCAGATACGCAGTATTTT. Its protein product is CASGRREADTQYF.

V and J are TRBV10-1 and TRBJ1-1; no definite D call. V lost 5 bases and J lost 5, with 12 bases in between. The length of the CDR3 is 13 residues. CDR1 WNHNN and CDR2 SYGVQD come from the germline V gene (reference sequence). CDR3 DNA: TGCGCCAGCAGTTCCAATCTCGGGACTGAAGCTTTCTTT. It codes for CASSSNLGTEAFF.

V usage is TRBV18 and J usage is TRBJ1-5, with 7 nucleotides matching TRBD1. The CDR3 length is 16 residues. V shed 3 bases and J 5 bases; nucleotides not matched to a gene: 10. CDR1 KGHSH and CDR2 LQKENI come from the germline V gene. The CDR3: CASSPSGGGPYQPQHF. The CDR3 DNA sequence: TGTGCCAGCTCACCTTCAGGGGGTGGGCCCTATCAGCCCCAGCATTTT.

The chain couples TRBV9 to TRBJ1-1; D is perhaps TRBD1 (5 bases). This CDR3 region has 14 residues. CDR1 is SGDLS, CDR2 YYNGEE, per germline. The V end was cut by 2 bases, the J end by 2 bases, with 10 bases between. CDR3 nucleotides: TGTGCCAGCAGCGTGACAGCTTTCAACACTGAAGCTTTCTTT. Protein sequence: CASSVTAFNTEAFF.

The V gene is TRBV14, the J gene TRBJ2-3, with 9 bases fitting TRBD2. Trimming at V came to 3 bases and at J to 4 bases, leaving 5 bases not matched to a gene. The CDR3 contains 15 residues. The germline V gene encodes CDR1 SGHDN and CDR2 FVKESK. The CDR3 spells CASSQVAGAADTQYF. Here the CDR3 DNA reads TGTGCCAGCAGCCAGGTAGCGGGAGCAGCAGATACGCAGTATTTT.

The CDR3 coding sequence is TGTGCCAGCAGTCCCCAAGGGACACTCTATGGCTACACCTTC. It encodes CASSPQGTLYGYTF. The V gene is TRBV28, the J gene TRBJ1-2, with a tentative D call TRBD1 (6 bases). V lost 5 bases and J lost 4, with 14 bases in between. The germline gives CDR1 MDHEN, CDR2 SYDVKM. The CDR3 totals 14 residues.